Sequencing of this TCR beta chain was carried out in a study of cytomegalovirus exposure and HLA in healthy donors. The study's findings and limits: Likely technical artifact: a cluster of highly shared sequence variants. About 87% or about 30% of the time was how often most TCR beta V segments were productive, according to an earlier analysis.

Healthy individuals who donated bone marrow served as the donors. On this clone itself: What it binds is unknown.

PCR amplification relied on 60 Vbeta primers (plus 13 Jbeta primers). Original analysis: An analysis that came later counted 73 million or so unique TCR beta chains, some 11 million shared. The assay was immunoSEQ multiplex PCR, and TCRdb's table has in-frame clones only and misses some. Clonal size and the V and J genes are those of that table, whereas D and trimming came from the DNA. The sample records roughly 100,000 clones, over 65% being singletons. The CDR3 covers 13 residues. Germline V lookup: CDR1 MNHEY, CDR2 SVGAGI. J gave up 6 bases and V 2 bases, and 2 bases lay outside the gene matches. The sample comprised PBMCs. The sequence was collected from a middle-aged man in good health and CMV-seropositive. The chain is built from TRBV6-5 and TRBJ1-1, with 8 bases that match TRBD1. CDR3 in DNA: TGTGCCAGCAGTTACCGGACAGGGTCTGAAGCTTTCTTT. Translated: CASSYRTGSEAFF.